These 14 T cell receptor delta chains share one sample of origin, sequenced in a study of gammadelta T cells in human blood. TCRdb reprocessed the RT-PCR reads using CATT. The table includes about 800 delta-chain clones, 45% to 60% detected once. Sequenced input: Vgamma9Vdelta2 gamma-delta T cells from infant blood. The receptor set was obtained from a human donor.

This clone came up a few times. The V call is TRDV2, the J call TRDJ3; D might be TRDD3 (6 bases). Trimming stripped 0 bases from V and 1 base from J, with 15 bases between. The CDR3 consists of 19 residues. CDR1 and CDR2 (germline): GEAIGNYY, EKD. The CDR3 sequence: CACDTWGLSGSWDTRQMFF. DNA of the CDR3: TGTGCCTGTGACACCTGGGGGCTATCCGGTTCCTGGGACACCCGACAGATGTTTTTC.

Regarding this clone: One base away lies a much larger clone, so this may be a sequencing read error. The rearrangement uses TRDV2 and TRDJ3; 9 nucleotides agree with TRDD3. The trim removed 3 bases at V and 2 bases at J, leaving 10 bases unmatched. The CDR3 is made up of 19 amino acids. CDR1 and CDR2 (germline): GEAIGNYY, EKD. The CDR3 loop is CACDDGGIQGAWDTRQMFF. The DNA of the CDR3 is TGTGCCTGTGACGACGGGGGGATACAAGGCGCCTGGGACACCCGACAGATGTTTTTC.

This clone is judged large. At the DNA level, this CDR3 is encoded by other sequences in the same sample as well. This chain links TRDV2 with TRDJ2; 10 bases align to TRDD3. V lost 0 bases and J lost 3; bases outside the gene matches: 9. The length of the CDR3 is 18 residues. In germline, CDR1 is GEAIGNYY, CDR2 EKD. The DNA for the CDR3 is TGTGCCTGTGACACCATACTGGGGGATCCTTACCTGACAGCACAACTCTTCTTT. It encodes CACDTILGDPYLTAQLFF.

As to this clone: A read error is likely here: a far larger clone is one base away. The rearrangement joins TRDV2 to TRDJ2; 12 positions match TRDD3. The CDR3 is 16 residues long. Germline CDR1 and CDR2: GEAIGNYY and EKD. The CDR3 bases are TGTGCCTGTGACGTACTGGGGGATACTTTGAAAGCACAACTCTTCTTT. Translating it yields CACDVLGDTLKAQLFF.

As for this clone: Only one base separates this from a far larger clonotype, so it likely reflects a read error. The chain links TRDV2 to TRDJ2, with 9 bases aligning to TRDD3. Germline CDR1 reads GEAIGNYY; CDR2 reads EKD. The CDR3 has 15 amino acids. Here the CDR3 DNA reads TGTGCCTGTGACTACTGGGGGACTTTGATAGCACAACTCTTCTTT. Translated: CACDYWGTLIAQLFF.

In regard to this clone: A far larger clone lies a single base away; this is likely a read error. The chain is built from TRDV2 and TRDJ3; 8 bases are a match to TRDD3. Germline values: CDR1 GEAIGNYY, CDR2 EKD. The CDR3 spans 18 residues. CDR3 protein: CACDTGWGSSRDTRQMFF. In nucleotides, the CDR3 is TGTGCCTGTGACACCGGCTGGGGGAGCTCCCGGGACACCCGACAGATGTTTTTC.

Regarding this clone: A much more abundant neighbour one base away suggests this may be a read error. Other DNA sequences from this sample encode an identical CDR3 as well. This rearrangement joins TRDV2 to TRDJ3; 11 bases agree with TRDD3. The CDR3 is 24 amino acids. Germline V CDR1 and CDR2: GEAIGNYY, EKD. The CDR3 sequence: CACDLMIWLGDTLKSSWDTRQMFF. DNA for the CDR3: TGTGCCTGTGACCTGATGATTTGGCTGGGGGATACCCTAAAAAGCTCCTGGGACACTCGACAGATGTTTTTC.

To note about this clone: Translating this DNA gives a protein that differs at residue 18 from the TCRdb one, which belongs to a much larger clone; a read error is likely, and the protein shown is this translation. V gene TRDV2 combines with J gene TRDJ3; 13 nucleotides align to TRDD3. Germline V gives CDR1 GEAIGNYY, CDR2 EKD. The CDR3 covers 20 residues. CDR3: CACDTLGDTPTGWDTRQIFF. The CDR3 DNA reads as TGTGCCTGTGACACACTGGGGGATACGCCAACGGGCTGGGACACCCGACAGATATTTTTC.

By frequency in the sample, this clone is large. V gene TRDV2 combines with J gene TRDJ3; 11 bases map to TRDD3. After removal of 3 bases from V and 0 bases from J, the junction contained 3 bases not matched to a gene. The CDR3 contains 18 residues. Germline lookup yields CDR1 GEAIGNYY and CDR2 EKD. CDR3 residues: CACDVLGDSSWDTRQMFF. The CDR3 coding sequence is TGTGCCTGTGACGTACTGGGGGATAGCTCCTGGGACACCCGACAGATGTTTTTC.

By sample share, this clone is large. This same CDR3 is encoded by further DNA sequences in the sample. V gene TRDV2 combines with J gene TRDJ1, with 13 bases identical to TRDD3. The V gene's germline CDR1 is GEAIGNYY and CDR2 EKD. Trimming at V came to 3 bases and at J to 0 bases, leaving 9 bases not matched to a gene. The CDR3 contains 18 residues. In DNA form, the CDR3 reads TGTGCCTGTGACCCTCTACTGGGGGATACGCGGTACACCGATAAACTCATCTTT. Its protein product is CACDPLLGDTRYTDKLIF.

This clone is medium-sized (0.01 to 0.1%) in the sample. The chain is built from TRDV2 and TRDJ2; 11 bases agree with TRDD3. Germline trimming cut 3 bases from V and 5 bases from J; bases unmatched to any gene: 10. CDR3 length: 17 residues. Per the germline V gene, CDR1 is GEAIGNYY and CDR2 is EKD. CDR3 bases: TGTGCCTGTGACCCACTCTTCCCTGGGGGATACACAGCACAACTCTTCTTT. Its protein is CACDPLFPGGYTAQLFF.

Of note for this clone: This may be a read error, as it is one base from a much larger clone. Additional DNA sequences in this sample encode the identical CDR3. The V and J genes are TRDV2 and TRDJ3, with 11 bases identical to TRDD3. The length of the CDR3 is 19 residues. Germline lookup yields CDR1 GEAIGNYY and CDR2 EKD. CDR3 protein: CACVPLGDTRSWDTRQMFF. As DNA, the CDR3 is TGTGCCTGTGTTCCTTTGGGGGATACGCGCTCCTGGGACACTCGACAGATGTTTTTC.

This clone counts as large. The sample holds other DNA sequences that translate to the same CDR3. This chain uses TRDV2 with TRDJ3; 8 positions match TRDD3. Germline CDR1 GEAIGNYY, CDR2 EKD. The V segment lost 0 bases and the J segment 0 bases; nucleotides outside the gene matches: 3. CDR3 length: 18 residues. The CDR3 nucleotides are TGTGCCTGTGACACCGGCTGGGGGAGCTCCTGGGACACCCGACAGATGTTTTTC. This translates into CACDTGWGSSWDTRQMFF.

This clone is labeled large. The rearrangement joins TRDV2 to TRDJ2, with 8 bases identical to TRDD3. Germline V gene data show CDR1 as GEAIGNYY and CDR2 as EKD. This CDR3 is 13 amino acids long. Germline trimming cut 0 bases from V and 7 bases from J; bases unmatched to any gene: 0. As DNA, the CDR3 is TGTGCCTGTGACACCTGGGGGATAGCACAACTCTTCTTT. Translated, it gives CACDTWGIAQLFF.